Here is one T cell receptor beta chain with its context. This clone was seen a handful of times. What this receptor recognizes is not known. Base qualities were left out, and no much larger clone turns up one base away. The immunoSEQ Assay, a bias-controlled multiplex PCR, was used to amplify TCRbeta CDR3 regions from genomic DNA. On the study's bioinformatics: The number of nucleated cells in each sample was estimated from the amplification of reference gene primers within the assay. Sequence reads were collapsed and filtered to measure the absolute abundance of every unique TCRbeta CDR3 rearrangement. Productive Simpson clonality was computed per sample as the square root of Simpson's diversity index over productive rearrangements. Entries here come from immuneACCESS through TCRdb and include only in-frame sequences with V and J called. Some clones fail to appear in such tables; in the studies checked, an unresolved V gene covers under half of the shortfall, and the cause of the remainder is unknown. The V and J calls and clone size were taken over from that table, and D and trimming were inferred from the DNA. This sample lists 270,000 or so clones; roughly 85% were detected once. The ten largest clones take up 2.5% to 3% of the sample.

The data belong to a study of blood T cell repertoires in COVID-19 (dated by TCRdb to 2020 to 2021). Turning to the overall study: The collaborator samples originated in the United States, Italy and Spain and spanned the acute and convalescent phases of COVID-19. The prospective study material was composed of cDNA or gDNA derived from T cells, B-cell-depleted T cells, or PBMCs. Deeply sampled blood TCRbeta repertoires from subjects exposed to, actively infected with, or recovered from COVID-19 were included in the dataset. The repertoires were released in a freely available public database meant as a resource for research on the immune response to SARS-CoV-2. The samples were drawn from two sources: the first 160 participants of the ongoing ImmuneRACE study, and about 1,300 subjects contributed by 6 global collaborators. The sample metadata nearly always contained a de-identified subject ID, COVID-19 status, age in years and sex. HLA class I and class II types, where available, came from metadata supplied by the sample provider rather than from assay-based typing.

The investigation overall reported the following: The quantity of clinical and demographic metadata differed by source and by participant and was supplied without curation.

The germline V gene (reference sequence) specifies MNHEY as CDR1 and SMNVEV as CDR2. The CDR3 starts with the cysteine, ends with the phenylalanine, and has 15 residues. The retained sequence is limited to the CDR3, 45 bases, with the frame set at the first base. V is pared back by 4 bases and J by 0 bases, with 10 bases lying between the germline termini. The collaborating institutions used their own protocols to collect whole blood in K2EDTA tubes. Collaborator samples were shipped for TCRbeta analysis as frozen whole blood, isolated PBMCs, or DNA extracted from either sample type. Sample: peripheral blood. Here the chain combines TRBV27 and TRBJ1-3; the D segment cannot be called with confidence. This clonotype was obtained from a woman in her thirties with active or convalescent COVID-19. The DNA sequence reads TGTGCCAGCAGTTCCCGACTGAGCTCTGGAAACACCATATATTTT. The resulting protein is CASSSRLSSGNTIYF.